This T cell receptor beta chain stems from a study of blood T cell repertoires in COVID-19. Study at large: Both acute and convalescent COVID-19 samples were obtained from the United States, Italy and Spain. PBMCs, B-cell-depleted T cells, or T cells were the source of the cDNA or gDNA that made up the material.

J lost 3 bases, V lost 3 bases, and 4 bases had no gene match. From germline, CDR1 is LGHNA and CDR2 YNFKEQ. The CDR3 runs to 15 residues. As originally analysed: Amplification with reference gene primers provided the estimates of nucleated cell counts. Produced via immunoSEQ multiplex PCR; TCRdb's table is partial and in-frame only. V, J and clone size reflect that table, while D and trimming were determined from the DNA. The profile covers 250,000 to 300,000 clones, with around 89% appearing a single time and under 15% taken by the ten largest. This chain connects TRBV4-2 to TRBJ2-5, with 10 bases fitting TRBD1. Sequencing was done on a sample of peripheral blood. The TCR originated in a woman aged 60-75 years with acute or convalescent COVID-19. CDR3 sequence reads: CASSQGDRGEETQYF. In DNA, the CDR3 is TGTGCCAGCAGCCAGGGGGACAGGGGAGAAGAGACCCAGTACTTC.